These T cell receptor beta chains were read from a single sample in a study of cytomegalovirus exposure and HLA in healthy donors. Repertoires were generated with immunoSEQ multiplex PCR, while TCRdb's copy carries only in-frame clones and drops some. The sample lists about 170,000 clones; over 85% were seen once. The sequenced sample was PBMCs. All receptors derive from a man aged 18 to 29 in good health and CMV-seropositive. The CDR3 runs from the conserved cysteine through the conserved F or W. Fields, in order: J gene, V gene, clone size, D gene, CDR3 protein, CDR3 DNA. The D gene is left open where the match is weak. A clone size is listed for some rows: how often the clone was seen (once, few, many), or a class if it is expanded.

j_gene: TRBJ2-3
v_gene: TRBV5-1
abundance: .
d_gene: .
CDR3aa: CASSVSDLGDTQYF
CDR3nt: TGCGCCAGCAGCGTGTCGGACTTGGGGGATACGCAGTATTTT

j_gene: TRBJ1-2
v_gene: TRBV28
abundance: few
d_gene: TRBD1
CDR3aa: CASRQGVIGYTF
CDR3nt: TGTGCCAGCAGACAGGGGGTAATTGGCTACACCTTC

j_gene: TRBJ2-3
v_gene: TRBV5-5
abundance: .
d_gene: TRBD2
CDR3aa: CASSLVRGRDTQYF
CDR3nt: TGTGCCAGCAGCTTGGTCCGCGGGAGAGATACGCAGTATTTT

j_gene: TRBJ1-1
v_gene: TRBV15
abundance: .
d_gene: TRBD1
CDR3aa: CATSRGTGQGNTEAFF
CDR3nt: TGTGCCACCAGCAGAGGGACAGGACAGGGGAACACTGAAGCTTTCTTT

j_gene: TRBJ2-4
v_gene: TRBV7-3
abundance: .
d_gene: TRBD1
CDR3aa: CASSTSPGTGNIQYF
CDR3nt: TGTGCCAGCAGCACTTCGCCCGGGACAGGAAACATTCAGTACTTC

j_gene: TRBJ1-2
v_gene: TRBV11-2
abundance: .
d_gene: TRBD1
CDR3aa: CASSPQGDGGYTF
CDR3nt: TGTGCCAGCAGCCCTCAGGGGGACGGGGGCTACACCTTC

j_gene: TRBJ2-1
v_gene: TRBV2
abundance: .
d_gene: TRBD1
CDR3aa: CASSTGGSEQFF
CDR3nt: TGTGCCAGTAGCACAGGGGGCAGTGAGCAGTTCTTC

j_gene: TRBJ1-5
v_gene: TRBV27
abundance: .
d_gene: TRBD1
CDR3aa: CASRRTGVGGNQPQHF
CDR3nt: TGTGCCAGCAGGAGAACAGGGGTAGGAGGCAATCAGCCCCAGCATTTT

j_gene: TRBJ2-3
v_gene: TRBV29-1
abundance: .
d_gene: TRBD2
CDR3aa: CSVYLAGEGTQYF
CDR3nt: TGCAGCGTTTATCTAGCGGGAGAGGGTACGCAGTATTTT

j_gene: TRBJ1-5
v_gene: TRBV30
abundance: .
d_gene: .
CDR3aa: CAWDRGGAYSNQPQHF
CDR3nt: TGTGCCTGGGATAGGGGGGGGGCTTATAGCAATCAGCCCCAGCATTTT

j_gene: TRBJ2-3
v_gene: TRBV5-1
abundance: .
d_gene: .
CDR3aa: CASSLRASGTDTQYF
CDR3nt: TGCGCCAGCAGCTTGCGAGCTAGCGGCACAGATACGCAGTATTTT

j_gene: TRBJ2-1
v_gene: TRBV7-3
abundance: once
d_gene: TRBD2
CDR3aa: CASSSGGSREGGSYNEQFF
CDR3nt: TGTGCCAGCAGCTCGGGGGGGTCGCGGGAGGGTGGGTCCTACAATGAGCAGTTCTTC

j_gene: TRBJ1-5
v_gene: TRBV4-1
abundance: .
d_gene: .
CDR3aa: CASSQVEGNQPQHF
CDR3nt: TGCGCCAGCAGCCAAGTTGAGGGAAATCAGCCCCAGCATTTT

j_gene: TRBJ2-2
v_gene: TRBV19
abundance: few
d_gene: TRBD1
CDR3aa: CASSIYGTATGELFF
CDR3nt: TGTGCCAGTAGTATCTACGGGACAGCCACCGGGGAGCTGTTTTTT

j_gene: TRBJ2-7
v_gene: TRBV9
abundance: .
d_gene: TRBD1
CDR3aa: CASSYRDSIYEQYF
CDR3nt: TGTGCCAGCAGCTACCGGGACAGTATCTACGAGCAGTACTTC

j_gene: TRBJ1-2
v_gene: TRBV30
abundance: .
d_gene: .
CDR3aa: CAWGLASSTF
CDR3nt: TGTGCCTGGGGACTTGCCTCGTCCACCTTC

j_gene: TRBJ2-5
v_gene: TRBV9
abundance: .
d_gene: .
CDR3aa: CASSVDPSVRETQYF
CDR3nt: TGTGCCAGCAGCGTAGATCCCAGCGTCCGGGAGACCCAGTACTTC

j_gene: TRBJ2-5
v_gene: TRBV6-4
abundance: .
d_gene: TRBD1
CDR3aa: CASSPGTGGQETQYF
CDR3nt: TGTGCCAGCAGTCCAGGGACAGGGGGCCAAGAGACCCAGTACTTC

j_gene: TRBJ2-7
v_gene: TRBV15
abundance: .
d_gene: TRBD1
CDR3aa: CATSRGLGQGSNYEQYF
CDR3nt: TGTGCCACCAGCAGAGGCCTAGGACAGGGGTCCAACTACGAGCAGTACTTC

j_gene: TRBJ1-1
v_gene: TRBV18
abundance: .
d_gene: .
CDR3aa: CASSTIGVTEAFF
CDR3nt: TGTGCCAGCTCAACTATAGGGGTCACTGAAGCTTTCTTT

j_gene: TRBJ2-6
v_gene: TRBV5-1
abundance: .
d_gene: TRBD1
CDR3aa: CASTGTGQGATGANVLTF
CDR3nt: TGCGCCAGCACAGGTACCGGACAGGGGGCTACTGGGGCCAACGTCCTGACTTTC

j_gene: TRBJ2-5
v_gene: TRBV11-2
abundance: .
d_gene: TRBD2
CDR3aa: CASSLDPPPGLALETQYF
CDR3nt: TGTGCCAGCAGCTTAGATCCTCCCCCGGGACTAGCTCTAGAGACCCAGTACTTC

j_gene: TRBJ2-7
v_gene: TRBV15
abundance: .
d_gene: .
CDR3aa: CATSSGMPRGTSYEQYF
CDR3nt: TGTGCCACCAGCAGCGGTATGCCTCGGGGGACCTCCTACGAGCAGTACTTC

j_gene: TRBJ2-2
v_gene: TRBV2
abundance: once
d_gene: TRBD1
CDR3aa: CASSELLDGIRGRGRTGELFF
CDR3nt: TGTGCCAGCAGTGAGTTGTTGGACGGGATTCGTGGCAGGGGGCGCACCGGGGAGCTGTTTTTT

j_gene: TRBJ1-2
v_gene: TRBV5-5
abundance: .
d_gene: .
CDR3aa: CASSPTTGSLYGYTF
CDR3nt: TGTGCCAGCAGCCCGACCACAGGGTCCCTCTATGGCTACACCTTC

j_gene: TRBJ1-2
v_gene: TRBV6-6
abundance: .
d_gene: .
CDR3aa: CASSYTDKYGYTF
CDR3nt: TGTGCCAGCAGTTACACGGACAAGTATGGCTACACCTTC

j_gene: TRBJ1-1
v_gene: TRBV19
abundance: .
d_gene: .
CDR3aa: CASSTGPNTEAFF
CDR3nt: TGTGCCAGCTCCACAGGGCCGAACACTGAAGCTTTCTTT

j_gene: TRBJ2-7
v_gene: TRBV14
abundance: .
d_gene: TRBD2
CDR3aa: CASSQTAGRYEQYF
CDR3nt: TGTGCCAGCAGCCAAACAGCGGGAAGGTACGAGCAGTACTTC

j_gene: TRBJ2-5
v_gene: TRBV15
abundance: .
d_gene: .
CDR3aa: CATSKGEETQYF
CDR3nt: TGTGCCACCAGCAAGGGGGAGGAGACCCAGTACTTC

j_gene: TRBJ2-4
v_gene: TRBV6-4
abundance: few
d_gene: .
CDR3aa: CASSDFASALPAKNIQYF
CDR3nt: TGTGCCAGCAGTGACTTTGCTAGCGCCTTACCAGCCAAAAACATTCAGTACTTC

j_gene: TRBJ2-2
v_gene: TRBV4-1
abundance: .
d_gene: .
CDR3aa: CASSPGLGLTGELFF
CDR3nt: TGCGCCAGCAGCCCAGGTTTGGGGCTGACCGGGGAGCTGTTTTTT

j_gene: TRBJ2-3
v_gene: TRBV7-6
abundance: .
d_gene: .
CDR3aa: CASGVAGSTDTQYF
CDR3nt: TGTGCCAGCGGAGTGGCGGGAAGCACAGATACGCAGTATTTT

j_gene: TRBJ2-7
v_gene: TRBV5-8
abundance: .
d_gene: .
CDR3aa: CASSLIRDSSSYEQYF
CDR3nt: TGTGCCAGCAGCTTGATTCGGGACTCAAGCTCCTACGAGCAGTACTTC

j_gene: TRBJ2-7
v_gene: TRBV5-4
abundance: .
d_gene: TRBD2
CDR3aa: CASSLPLGLAESYEQYF
CDR3nt: TGTGCCAGCAGCTTGCCCCTAGGACTAGCGGAGTCCTACGAGCAGTACTTC

j_gene: TRBJ2-7
v_gene: TRBV25-1
abundance: once
d_gene: TRBD1
CDR3aa: CASSFTGDEQYF
CDR3nt: TGTGCCAGCAGTTTTACAGGGGACGAGCAGTACTTC

j_gene: TRBJ1-1
v_gene: TRBV28
abundance: .
d_gene: .
CDR3aa: CASSPGTLNTEAFF
CDR3nt: TGTGCCAGCAGCCCAGGGACACTAAACACTGAAGCTTTCTTT

j_gene: TRBJ2-7
v_gene: TRBV27
abundance: .
d_gene: .
CDR3aa: CASSFRGTSYEQYF
CDR3nt: TGTGCCAGCAGTTTCCGGGGGACCTCCTACGAGCAGTACTTC

j_gene: TRBJ2-7
v_gene: TRBV28
abundance: .
d_gene: TRBD1
CDR3aa: CASSLIQTQGDRIF
CDR3nt: TGTGCCAGCAGTTTAATCCAAACCCAGGGGGACCGAATTTTC

j_gene: TRBJ2-6
v_gene: TRBV19
abundance: .
d_gene: TRBD2
CDR3aa: CASRWEGAGANVLTF
CDR3nt: TGTGCCAGTAGGTGGGAGGGTGCTGGGGCCAACGTCCTGACTTTC

j_gene: TRBJ2-6
v_gene: TRBV10-3
abundance: .
d_gene: .
CDR3aa: CAISGAPGANVLTF
CDR3nt: TGTGCCATCAGTGGGGCCCCTGGGGCCAACGTCCTGACTTTC

j_gene: TRBJ2-1
v_gene: TRBV30
abundance: .
d_gene: .
CDR3aa: CAWTLYNEQFF
CDR3nt: TGTGCCTGGACTCTGTACAATGAGCAGTTCTTC

j_gene: TRBJ1-5
v_gene: TRBV5-1
abundance: .
d_gene: TRBD1
CDR3aa: CASSLIGGEPQHF
CDR3nt: TGCGCCAGCAGCTTGATAGGGGGCGAGCCCCAGCATTTT

j_gene: TRBJ2-2
v_gene: TRBV2
abundance: .
d_gene: .
CDR3aa: CASSRDMSTGELFF
CDR3nt: TGTGCCAGCAGCCGGGACATGAGCACCGGGGAGCTGTTTTTT

j_gene: TRBJ2-2
v_gene: TRBV25-1
abundance: .
d_gene: .
CDR3aa: CASSDFGQGGTGELFF
CDR3nt: TGTGCCAGCAGTGATTTCGGCCAGGGGGGAACCGGGGAGCTGTTTTTT